These T cell receptor beta chains were read from a single sample in a study of cytomegalovirus exposure and HLA in healthy donors. The table came from immunoSEQ multiplex PCR; TCRdb's copy has only in-frame clones and leaves some out. The table records around 150,000 clones, roughly 80% of them present only once. Sequencing was done on a sample of PBMCs. Receptors originate from a girl aged 10 to 17 in good health and CMV-seropositive. Both conserved end residues are part of each CDR3. Each record gives: J gene, clone size, D gene, V gene, CDR3 protein, CDR3 DNA. D genes are given only for firm matches. Clone size is stated in some rows and not others, as once, few, many or a class when expanded.

J: TRBJ1-5
size: -
D: TRBD1
V: TRBV6-5
CDR3: CASGSDRDLQPQHF
DNA: TGTGCCAGCGGCTCCGACAGGGACCTTCAGCCCCAGCATTTT

J: TRBJ2-3
size: -
D: -
V: TRBV19
CDR3: CATRGTDTQYF
DNA: TGTGCCACCCGGGGCACAGATACGCAGTATTTT

J: TRBJ2-5
size: once
D: TRBD2
V: TRBV7-2
CDR3: CASSSLLAGGRETQYF
DNA: TGTGCCAGCAGCTCCCTCCTAGCGGGGGGGCGGGAGACCCAGTACTTC

J: TRBJ1-5
size: -
D: -
V: TRBV7-9
CDR3: CASSPASRGSNQPQHF
DNA: TGTGCCAGCAGCCCGGCCTCCAGGGGAAGCAATCAGCCCCAGCATTTT

J: TRBJ1-2
size: -
D: TRBD1
V: TRBV25-1
CDR3: CASSHKRGPGYGYTF
DNA: TGTGCCAGCAGCCATAAAAGGGGGCCCGGCTATGGCTACACCTTC

J: TRBJ2-1
size: -
D: -
V: TRBV10-3
CDR3: CAITTQGALIGEQFF
DNA: TGTGCCATCACCACACAGGGAGCGCTTATTGGTGAGCAGTTCTTC

J: TRBJ2-7
size: -
D: TRBD1
V: TRBV30
CDR3: CAWSGDSYEQYF
DNA: TGTGCCTGGAGCGGGGACAGTTACGAGCAGTACTTC

J: TRBJ1-6
size: -
D: -
V: TRBV2
CDR3: CASSEAAGNSPLHF
DNA: TGTGCCAGCAGTGAAGCGGCAGGGAATTCACCCCTCCACTTT

J: TRBJ1-5
size: few
D: -
V: TRBV28
CDR3: CASSLLTLSNQPQHF
DNA: TGTGCCAGCAGTTTATTGACACTTAGCAATCAGCCCCAGCATTTT

J: TRBJ2-3
size: -
D: -
V: TRBV7-6
CDR3: CASSHTSRSTDTQYF
DNA: TGTGCCAGCAGCCATACTAGCAGAAGCACAGATACGCAGTATTTT

J: TRBJ2-5
size: once
D: -
V: TRBV6-5
CDR3: CASSYSLSRIQETQYF
DNA: TGTGCCAGCAGTTACTCCCTAAGTAGAATCCAAGAGACCCAGTACTTC

J: TRBJ2-1
size: -
D: -
V: TRBV13
CDR3: CASSLGHSYNEQFF
DNA: TGTGCCAGCAGCTTAGGACACTCCTACAATGAGCAGTTCTTC

J: TRBJ2-7
size: -
D: -
V: TRBV20-1
CDR3: CSATRAYEQYF
DNA: TGCAGTGCCACGAGGGCCTACGAGCAGTACTTC

J: TRBJ2-5
size: -
D: -
V: TRBV5-1
CDR3: CASSLFGAQETQYF
DNA: TGCGCCAGCAGCTTGTTTGGGGCCCAAGAGACCCAGTACTTC

J: TRBJ2-1
size: -
D: TRBD2
V: TRBV4-2
CDR3: CASSQVVLAEYNEQFF
DNA: TGTGCCAGCAGCCAAGTTGTTCTAGCGGAGTACAATGAGCAGTTCTTC

J: TRBJ1-1
size: -
D: TRBD1
V: TRBV6-5
CDR3: CASSPRTGNTEAFF
DNA: TGTGCCAGCAGTCCACGGACAGGGAACACTGAAGCTTTCTTT

J: TRBJ2-3
size: -
D: TRBD2
V: TRBV19
CDR3: CASSIASGRVTDTQYF
DNA: TGTGCCAGTAGTATAGCTAGCGGGAGGGTCACAGATACGCAGTATTTT

J: TRBJ2-5
size: few
D: -
V: TRBV11-2
CDR3: CASPIWYF
DNA: TGTGCCAGCCCTATTTGGTACTTC

J: TRBJ2-7
size: -
D: TRBD1
V: TRBV7-8
CDR3: CASSSGTGGYEQYF
DNA: TGTGCCAGCAGCTCCGGGACAGGGGGCTACGAGCAGTACTTC

J: TRBJ1-2
size: few
D: TRBD1
V: TRBV6-6
CDR3: CASRLQGARSNYGYTF
DNA: TGTGCCAGCAGGCTCCAGGGGGCAAGGTCCAACTATGGCTACACCTTC

J: TRBJ2-5
size: -
D: TRBD2
V: TRBV19
CDR3: CASSQTSGGYQETQYF
DNA: TGTGCCAGTAGCCAGACTAGCGGAGGGTACCAAGAGACCCAGTACTTC

J: TRBJ2-2
size: -
D: -
V: TRBV30
CDR3: CAWNPSLNTGELFF
DNA: TGTGCCTGGAATCCTAGCCTGAACACCGGGGAGCTGTTTTTT

J: TRBJ2-1
size: -
D: -
V: TRBV28
CDR3: CASSFGGGLEQFF
DNA: TGTGCCAGCAGTTTTGGGGGGGGGCTAGAGCAGTTCTTC

J: TRBJ2-2
size: -
D: TRBD1
V: TRBV2
CDR3: CASGPGQGWAGELFF
DNA: TGTGCCAGCGGACCGGGACAGGGGTGGGCCGGGGAGCTGTTTTTT

J: TRBJ1-1
size: -
D: -
V: TRBV7-9
CDR3: CASSLRVSGNLGAFF
DNA: TGTGCCAGCAGCTTACGAGTTTCCGGTAACCTCGGGGCTTTCTTT

J: TRBJ2-3
size: -
D: TRBD1
V: TRBV5-4
CDR3: CASSLGGTGRTDTQYF
DNA: TGTGCCAGCAGCTTGGGGGGGACAGGCCGCACAGATACGCAGTATTTT

J: TRBJ2-7
size: -
D: -
V: TRBV19
CDR3: CASNQEVGSYEQYF
DNA: TGTGCCAGTAATCAAGAGGTCGGATCCTACGAGCAGTACTTC

J: TRBJ1-1
size: few
D: TRBD1
V: TRBV9
CDR3: CASSVGTVMNTEAFF
DNA: TGTGCCAGCAGCGTCGGGACAGTCATGAACACTGAAGCTTTCTTT

J: TRBJ2-7
size: -
D: -
V: TRBV13
CDR3: CASSEGGGGSRYEQYF
DNA: TGTGCCAGCAGCGAGGGTGGGGGCGGGAGTCGCTACGAGCAGTACTTC

J: TRBJ2-7
size: -
D: TRBD2
V: TRBV27
CDR3: CASSLYGGGSYEQYF
DNA: TGTGCCAGCAGTTTATACGGGGGGGGCTCCTACGAGCAGTACTTC

J: TRBJ1-3
size: -
D: -
V: TRBV27
CDR3: CASSPTWSGNTIYF
DNA: TGTGCCAGCAGTCCTACTTGGTCTGGAAACACCATATATTTT

J: TRBJ1-6
size: -
D: -
V: TRBV2
CDR3: CASSEVLLNSPLHF
DNA: TGTGCCAGCAGTGAAGTCCTACTCAATTCACCCCTCCACTTT

J: TRBJ2-7
size: -
D: -
V: TRBV7-9
CDR3: CASSYELVIEQYF
DNA: TGTGCCAGCAGTTACGAACTCGTTATTGAGCAGTACTTC

J: TRBJ2-7
size: -
D: TRBD2
V: TRBV28
CDR3: CASNQSGRSSYEQYF
DNA: TGTGCCAGCAATCAAAGCGGGAGAAGCTCCTACGAGCAGTACTTC

J: TRBJ2-1
size: once
D: TRBD2
V: TRBV9
CDR3: CASSGGAGEAHNEQFF
DNA: TGTGCCAGCAGCGGCGGGGCGGGGGAAGCCCACAATGAGCAGTTCTTC

J: TRBJ2-7
size: -
D: TRBD1
V: TRBV7-9
CDR3: CASSLHRGYEQYF
DNA: TGTGCCAGCAGCTTACACAGGGGGTACGAGCAGTACTTC

J: TRBJ2-1
size: -
D: TRBD2
V: TRBV27
CDR3: CASSFGLAGDEQFF
DNA: TGTGCCAGCAGTTTCGGACTAGCGGGAGATGAGCAGTTCTTC

J: TRBJ1-2
size: -
D: -
V: TRBV11-1
CDR3: CASSSLLGTNYGYTF
DNA: TGTGCCAGCAGCTCTCTCCTCGGGACTAACTATGGCTACACCTTC

J: TRBJ1-6
size: -
D: -
V: TRBV28
CDR3: CASSSLRDTHNSPLHF
DNA: TGTGCCAGCAGCTCCCTCCGGGACACCCATAATTCACCCCTCCACTTT

J: TRBJ2-7
size: -
D: TRBD1
V: TRBV5-1
CDR3: CASQAGQGALYEQYF
DNA: TGCGCCAGCCAAGCTGGACAGGGGGCTTTGTACGAGCAGTACTTC

J: TRBJ1-2
size: few
D: TRBD1
V: TRBV7-8
CDR3: CASSERQGPYGYTF
DNA: TGTGCCAGCAGCGAGCGACAGGGTCCCTATGGCTACACCTTC

J: TRBJ1-1
size: -
D: -
V: TRBV7-9
CDR3: CASSLASGTEAFF
DNA: TGTGCCAGCAGCTTAGCCTCCGGGACAGAAGCTTTCTTT

J: TRBJ1-1
size: -
D: -
V: TRBV6-5
CDR3: CASSPGGLREAFF
DNA: TGTGCCAGCAGCCCCGGCGGACTGAGGGAAGCTTTCTTT

J: TRBJ1-3
size: -
D: TRBD1
V: TRBV5-1
CDR3: CASSTDRAGNTIYF
DNA: TGCGCCAGCAGCACCGACAGGGCTGGAAACACCATATATTTT

J: TRBJ2-3
size: -
D: -
V: TRBV5-5
CDR3: CASSLNAGLTDTQYF
DNA: TGTGCCAGCAGCTTGAACGCAGGGCTCACAGATACGCAGTATTTT

J: TRBJ1-1
size: -
D: -
V: TRBV7-9
CDR3: CASSSDTGWNTEAFF
DNA: TGTGCCAGCAGCTCAGACACTGGCTGGAACACTGAAGCTTTCTTT

J: TRBJ2-2
size: once
D: -
V: TRBV9
CDR3: CASSVVATGELFF
DNA: TGTGCCAGCAGCGTAGTAGCCACCGGGGAGCTGTTTTTT

J: TRBJ2-2
size: -
D: -
V: TRBV5-1
CDR3: CASSLGGTNTGELFF
DNA: TGCGCCAGCAGCTTAGGCGGAACGAACACCGGGGAGCTGTTTTTT

J: TRBJ2-3
size: -
D: -
V: TRBV5-1
CDR3: CASSLELPGTDTQYF
DNA: TGCGCCAGCAGCTTGGAACTCCCCGGCACAGATACGCAGTATTTT

J: TRBJ1-5
size: -
D: TRBD1
V: TRBV15
CDR3: CATSRDGTGGNQPQHF
DNA: TGTGCCACCAGCAGAGATGGGACAGGGGGCAATCAGCCCCAGCATTTT